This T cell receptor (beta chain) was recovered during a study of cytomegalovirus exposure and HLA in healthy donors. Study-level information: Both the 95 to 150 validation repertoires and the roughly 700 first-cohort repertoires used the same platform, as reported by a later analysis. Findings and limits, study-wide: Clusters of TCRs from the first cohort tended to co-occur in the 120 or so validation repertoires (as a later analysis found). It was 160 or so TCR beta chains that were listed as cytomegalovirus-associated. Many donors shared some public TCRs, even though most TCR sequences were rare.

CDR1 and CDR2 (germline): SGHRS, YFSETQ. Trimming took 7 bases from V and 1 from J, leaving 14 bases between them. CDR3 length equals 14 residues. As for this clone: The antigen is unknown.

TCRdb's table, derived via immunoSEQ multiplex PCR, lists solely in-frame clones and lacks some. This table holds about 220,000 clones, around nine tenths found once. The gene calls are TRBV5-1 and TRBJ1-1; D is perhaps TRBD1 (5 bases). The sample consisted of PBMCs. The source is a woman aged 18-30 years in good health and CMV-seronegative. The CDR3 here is CASQAQAQNTEAFF. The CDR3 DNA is TGCGCCAGCCAGGCACAGGCTCAGAACACTGAAGCTTTCTTT.